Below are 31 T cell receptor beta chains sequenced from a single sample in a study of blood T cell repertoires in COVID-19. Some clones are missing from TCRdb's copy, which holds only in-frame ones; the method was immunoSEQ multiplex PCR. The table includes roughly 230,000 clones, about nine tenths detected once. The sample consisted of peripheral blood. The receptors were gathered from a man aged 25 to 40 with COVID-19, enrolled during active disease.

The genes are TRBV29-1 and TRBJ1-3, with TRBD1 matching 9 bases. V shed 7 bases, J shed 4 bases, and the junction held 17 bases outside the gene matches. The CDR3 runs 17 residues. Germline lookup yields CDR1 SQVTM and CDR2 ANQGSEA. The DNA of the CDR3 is TGCAGCGACCTAGGACAGGGGCCAAGAGAGGACGGAAACACCATATATTTT. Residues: CSDLGQGPREDGNTIYF.

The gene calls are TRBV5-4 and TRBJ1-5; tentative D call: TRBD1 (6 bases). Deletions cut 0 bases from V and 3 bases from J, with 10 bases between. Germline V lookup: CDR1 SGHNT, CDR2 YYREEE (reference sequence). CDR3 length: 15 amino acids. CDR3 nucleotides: TGTGCCAGCAGCTTGGGGCAGGGGAACAATCAGCCCCAGCATTTT. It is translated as CASSLGQGNNQPQHF.

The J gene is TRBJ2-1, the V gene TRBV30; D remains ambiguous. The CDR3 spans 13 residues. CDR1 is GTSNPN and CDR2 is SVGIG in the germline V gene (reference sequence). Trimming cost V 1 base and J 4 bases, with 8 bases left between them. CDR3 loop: CAWSEVHYNEQFF. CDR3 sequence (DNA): TGTGCCTGGAGTGAAGTACATTACAATGAGCAGTTCTTC.

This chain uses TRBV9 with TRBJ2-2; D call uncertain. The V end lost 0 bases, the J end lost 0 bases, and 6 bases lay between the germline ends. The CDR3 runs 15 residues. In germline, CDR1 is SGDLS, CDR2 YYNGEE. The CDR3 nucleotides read TGTGCCAGCAGCGTAGGCAGTCCGAACACCGGGGAGCTGTTTTTT. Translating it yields CASSVGSPNTGELFF.

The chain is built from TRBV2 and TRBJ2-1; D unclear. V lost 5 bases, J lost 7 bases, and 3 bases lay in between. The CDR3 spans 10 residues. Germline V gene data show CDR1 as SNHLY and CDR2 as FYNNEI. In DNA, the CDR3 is TGTGCCAGCAGTACTAATGAGCAGTTCTTC. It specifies CASSTNEQFF. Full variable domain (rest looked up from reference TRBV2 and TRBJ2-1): EPEVTQTPSHQVTQMGQEVILRCVPISNHLYFYWYRQILGQKVEFLVSFYNNEISEKSEIFDDQFSVERPDGSNFTLKIRSTKLEDSAMYFCASSTNEQFFGPGTRLTVL.

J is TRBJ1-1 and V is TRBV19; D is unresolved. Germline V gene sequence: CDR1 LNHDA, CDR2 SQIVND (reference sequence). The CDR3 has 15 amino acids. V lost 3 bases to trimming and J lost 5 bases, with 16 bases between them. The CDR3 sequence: CASSIGPGTPTEAFF. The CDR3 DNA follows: TGTGCCAGTAGTATTGGGCCTGGCACTCCGACTGAAGCTTTCTTT.

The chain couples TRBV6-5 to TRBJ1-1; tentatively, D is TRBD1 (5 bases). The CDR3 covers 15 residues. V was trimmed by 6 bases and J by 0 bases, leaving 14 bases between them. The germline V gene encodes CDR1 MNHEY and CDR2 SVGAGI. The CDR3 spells CASSPDSLMNTEAFF. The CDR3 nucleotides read TGTGCCAGCAGCCCCGACAGCTTGATGAACACTGAAGCTTTCTTT.

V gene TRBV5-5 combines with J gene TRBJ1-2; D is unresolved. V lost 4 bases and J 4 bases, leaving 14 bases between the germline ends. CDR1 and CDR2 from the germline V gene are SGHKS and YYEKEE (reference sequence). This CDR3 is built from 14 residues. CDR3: CASSLSSEGYGYTF. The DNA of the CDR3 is TGTGCCAGCAGCCTGTCGAGTGAGGGCTATGGCTACACCTTC. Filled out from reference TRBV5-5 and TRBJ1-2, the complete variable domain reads DAGVTQSPTHLIKTRGQQVTLRCSPISGHKSVSWYQQVLGQGPQFIFQYYEKEERGRGNFPDRFSARQFPNYSSELNVNALLLGDSALYLCASSLSSEGYGYTFGSGTRLTVV.

The DNA for the CDR3 is TGTGCCAGCAGCTTTGGGCGGGGGGGCAGCACAGATACGCAGTATTTT. It specifies CASSFGRGGSTDTQYF. The rearrangement uses TRBV5-4 and TRBJ2-3; 9 bases fit TRBD2. With V trimmed by 2 bases and J by 0 bases, 4 bases remained unmatched. In germline, CDR1 is SGHNT, CDR2 YYREEE (reference sequence). CDR3 length: 16 amino acids.

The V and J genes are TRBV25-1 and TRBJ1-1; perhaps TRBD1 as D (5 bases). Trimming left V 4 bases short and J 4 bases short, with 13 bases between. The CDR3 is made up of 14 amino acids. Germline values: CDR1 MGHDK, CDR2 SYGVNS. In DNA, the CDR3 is TGTGCCAGCAGTGCGATGACAGACAGCACTGAAGCTTTCTTT. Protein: CASSAMTDSTEAFF. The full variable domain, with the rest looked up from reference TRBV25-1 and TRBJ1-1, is EADIYQTPRYLVIGTGKKITLECSQTMGHDKMYWYQQDPGMELHLIHYSYGVNSTEKGDLSSESTVSRIRTEHFPLTLESARPSHTSQYLCASSAMTDSTEAFFGQGTRLTVV.

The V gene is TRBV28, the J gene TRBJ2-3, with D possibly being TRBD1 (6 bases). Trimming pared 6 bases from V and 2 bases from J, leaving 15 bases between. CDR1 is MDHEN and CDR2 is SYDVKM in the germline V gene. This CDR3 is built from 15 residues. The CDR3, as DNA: TGTGCCAGCAGCCCACACGGACAGTCCACAGATACGCAGTATTTT. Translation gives CASSPHGQSTDTQYF. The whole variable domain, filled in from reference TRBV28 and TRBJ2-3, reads DVKVTQSSRYLVKRTGEKVFLECVQDMDHENMFWYRQDPGLGLRLIYFSYDVKMKEKGDIPEGYSVSREKKERFSLILESASTNQTSMYLCASSPHGQSTDTQYFGPGTRLTVL.

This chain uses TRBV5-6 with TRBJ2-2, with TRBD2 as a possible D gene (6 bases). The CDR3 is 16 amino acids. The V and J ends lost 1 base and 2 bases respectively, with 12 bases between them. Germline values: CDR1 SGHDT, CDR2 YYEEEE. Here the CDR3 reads CASSLSRGSNTGELFF. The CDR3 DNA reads TGTGCCAGCAGCTTGTCACGGGGGAGCAACACCGGGGAGCTGTTTTTT.

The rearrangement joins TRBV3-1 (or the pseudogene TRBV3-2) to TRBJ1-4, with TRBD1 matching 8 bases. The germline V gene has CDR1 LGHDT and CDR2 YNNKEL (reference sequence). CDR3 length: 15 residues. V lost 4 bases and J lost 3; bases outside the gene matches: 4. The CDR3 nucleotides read TGTGCCAGCAGCCGAGTACAGGGGGCTAATGAAAAACTGTTTTTT. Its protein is CASSRVQGANEKLFF.

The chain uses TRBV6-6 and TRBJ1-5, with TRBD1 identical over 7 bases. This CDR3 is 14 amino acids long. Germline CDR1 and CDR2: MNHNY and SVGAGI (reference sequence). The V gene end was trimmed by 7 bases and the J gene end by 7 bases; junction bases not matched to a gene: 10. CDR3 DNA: TGTGCCAGCACCCCGCAGGGGGTCGACCAGCCCCAGCATTTT. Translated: CASTPQGVDQPQHF.

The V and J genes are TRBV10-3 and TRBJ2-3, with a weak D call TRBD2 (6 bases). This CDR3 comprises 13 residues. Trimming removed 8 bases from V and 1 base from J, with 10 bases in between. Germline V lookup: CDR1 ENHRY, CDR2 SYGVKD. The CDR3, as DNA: TGTGCCATCGGCGGGGCCCGCACAGATACGCAGTATTTT. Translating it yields CAIGGARTDTQYF.

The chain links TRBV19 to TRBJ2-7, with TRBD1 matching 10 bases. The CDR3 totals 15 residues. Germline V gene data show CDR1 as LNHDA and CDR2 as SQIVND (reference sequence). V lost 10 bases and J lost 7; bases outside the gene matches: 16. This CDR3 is CATSGRQGAFGEQYF. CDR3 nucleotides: TGTGCCACCTCCGGTAGACAGGGGGCTTTTGGAGAGCAGTACTTC.

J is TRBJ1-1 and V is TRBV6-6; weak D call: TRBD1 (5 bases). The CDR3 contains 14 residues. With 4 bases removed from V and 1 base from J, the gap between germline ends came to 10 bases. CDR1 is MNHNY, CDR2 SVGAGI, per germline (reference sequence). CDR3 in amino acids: CASSSQGANTEAFF. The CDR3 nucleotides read TGTGCCAGCAGTTCCCAAGGGGCGAACACTGAAGCTTTCTTT.

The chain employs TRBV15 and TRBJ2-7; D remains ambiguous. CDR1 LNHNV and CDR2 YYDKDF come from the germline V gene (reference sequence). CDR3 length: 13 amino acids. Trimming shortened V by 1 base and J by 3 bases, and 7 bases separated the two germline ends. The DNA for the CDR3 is TGTGCCACCAGCAGAGTCCTAGTCTACGAGCAGTACTTC. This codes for CATSRVLVYEQYF.

CDR3 loop: CARSSRDRGPDSNQPQHF. CDR3 sequence (DNA): TGTGCCAGAAGCTCCCGGGACAGGGGGCCGGATAGCAATCAGCCCCAGCATTTT. The rearrangement joins TRBV5-3 to TRBJ1-5; 12 bases are shared with TRBD1. TRBV5-3 is reported as an ORF; its role is uncertain. V shed 3 bases and J 0 bases; nucleotides not matched to a gene: 7. This CDR3 is 18 amino acids long.

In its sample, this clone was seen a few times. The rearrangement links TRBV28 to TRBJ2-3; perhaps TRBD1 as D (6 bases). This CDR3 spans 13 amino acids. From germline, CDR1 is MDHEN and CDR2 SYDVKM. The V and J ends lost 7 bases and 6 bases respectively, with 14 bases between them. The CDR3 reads CASIKTGLDTQYF. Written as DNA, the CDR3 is TGTGCCAGCATCAAAACAGGGTTGGATACGCAGTATTTT.

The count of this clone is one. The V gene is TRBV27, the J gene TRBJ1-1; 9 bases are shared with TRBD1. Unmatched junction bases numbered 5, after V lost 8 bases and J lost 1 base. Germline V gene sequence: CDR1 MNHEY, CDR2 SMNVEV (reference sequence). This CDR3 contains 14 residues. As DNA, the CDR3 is TGTGCCAGCTTGAGGGACAGGGCGAACACTGAAGCTTTCTTT. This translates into CASLRDRANTEAFF.

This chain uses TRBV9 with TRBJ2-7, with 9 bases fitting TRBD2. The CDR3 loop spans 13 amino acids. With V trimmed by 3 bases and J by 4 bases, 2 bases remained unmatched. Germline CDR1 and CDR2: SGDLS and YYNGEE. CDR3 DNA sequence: TGTGCCAGCAGCGGCGGGGGGGCTTACGAGCAGTACTTC. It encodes CASSGGGAYEQYF.

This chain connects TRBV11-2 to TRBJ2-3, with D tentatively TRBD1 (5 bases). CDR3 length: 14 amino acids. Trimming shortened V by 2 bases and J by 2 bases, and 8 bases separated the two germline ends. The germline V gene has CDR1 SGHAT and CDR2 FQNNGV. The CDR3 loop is CASSLRRATDTQYF. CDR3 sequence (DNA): TGTGCCAGCAGCTTACGCAGGGCCACAGATACGCAGTATTTT.

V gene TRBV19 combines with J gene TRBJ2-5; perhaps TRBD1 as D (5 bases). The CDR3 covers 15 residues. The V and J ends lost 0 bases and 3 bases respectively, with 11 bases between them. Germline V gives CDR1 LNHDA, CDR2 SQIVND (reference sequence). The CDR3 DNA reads TGTGCCAGTAGTATAGATCGAGTAGGGGAAGAGACCCAGTACTTC. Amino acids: CASSIDRVGEETQYF. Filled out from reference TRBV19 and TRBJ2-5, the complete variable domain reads DGGITQSPKYLFRKEGQNVTLSCEQNLNHDAMYWYRQDPGQGLRLIYYSQIVNDFQKGDIAEGYSVSREKKESFPLTVTSAQKNPTAFYLCASSIDRVGEETQYFGPGTRLLVL.

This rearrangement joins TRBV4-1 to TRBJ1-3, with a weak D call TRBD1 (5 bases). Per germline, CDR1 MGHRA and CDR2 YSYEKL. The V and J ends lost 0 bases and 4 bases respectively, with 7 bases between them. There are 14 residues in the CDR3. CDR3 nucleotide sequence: TGCGCCAGCAGCCAAGAGGGGGGGGGAAACACCATATATTTT. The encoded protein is CASSQEGGGNTIYF.

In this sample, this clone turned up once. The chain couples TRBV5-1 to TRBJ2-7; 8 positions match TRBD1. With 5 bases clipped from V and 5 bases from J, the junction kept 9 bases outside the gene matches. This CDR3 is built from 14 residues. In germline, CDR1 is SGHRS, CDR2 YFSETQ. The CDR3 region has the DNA TGCGCCAGCAGACAAACGGACAGGGAGCACGAGCAGTACTTC. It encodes CASRQTDREHEQYF.

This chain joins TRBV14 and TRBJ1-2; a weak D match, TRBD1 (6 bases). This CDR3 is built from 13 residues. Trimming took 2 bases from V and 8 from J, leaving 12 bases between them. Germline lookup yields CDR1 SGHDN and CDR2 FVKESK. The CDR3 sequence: CASSQNTGLGYTF. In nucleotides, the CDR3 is TGTGCCAGCAGCCAAAACACAGGGCTCGGCTACACCTTC.

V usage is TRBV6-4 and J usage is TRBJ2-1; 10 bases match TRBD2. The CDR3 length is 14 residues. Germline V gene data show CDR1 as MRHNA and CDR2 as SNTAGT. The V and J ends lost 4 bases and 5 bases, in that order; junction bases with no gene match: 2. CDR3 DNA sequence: TGTGCCAGCAGTGTAGGACTAGCGGACAATGAGCAGTTCTTC. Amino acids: CASSVGLADNEQFF.

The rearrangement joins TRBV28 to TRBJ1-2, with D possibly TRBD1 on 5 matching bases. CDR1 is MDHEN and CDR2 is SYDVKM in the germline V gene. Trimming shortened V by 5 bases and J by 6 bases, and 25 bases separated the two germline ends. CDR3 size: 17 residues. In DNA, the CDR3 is TGTGCCAGCAGTCCACAGACCCTATCGACAGAAAGGGATGGCTACACCTTC. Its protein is CASSPQTLSTERDGYTF.

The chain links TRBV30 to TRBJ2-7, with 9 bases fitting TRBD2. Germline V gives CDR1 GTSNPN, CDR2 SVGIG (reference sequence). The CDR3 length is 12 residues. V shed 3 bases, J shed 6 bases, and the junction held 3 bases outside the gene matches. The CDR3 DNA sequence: TGTGCCTGGAGGGGACTAGCCGCCGAGCAGTACTTC. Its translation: CAWRGLAAEQYF.

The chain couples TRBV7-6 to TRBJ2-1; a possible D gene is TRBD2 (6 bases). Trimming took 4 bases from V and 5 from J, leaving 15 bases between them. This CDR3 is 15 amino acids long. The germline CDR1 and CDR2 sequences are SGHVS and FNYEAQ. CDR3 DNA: TGTGCCAGCAGCTCAAATCAGGGACTCCACAATGAGCAGTTCTTC. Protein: CASSSNQGLHNEQFF.